The rows below give T cell receptor beta chains drawn from one sample of a study of regulatory T cells in long-lasting Graves disease. TCRdb fed the multiplex PCR reads into MiXCR, producing one record per CDR3 protein. The sample includes about 620,000 distinct CDR3 sequences, 16% of them seen just once. This sample also belongs to another study, concerning T cells in Graves' hyperthyroidism and ophthalmopathy.

The sample here was peripheral blood mononuclear cells (PBMCs), taken at new diagnosis, from a patient treated with antithyroid drugs. All receptors come from a woman aged 30 to 39 with Graves disease. The CDR3 runs from the conserved cysteine through the conserved F or W. The order of the fields is CDR3 length, J gene, V gene, CDR3 protein.

cdr3_length: 13
j_call: TRBJ1-2
v_call: TRBV30
cdr3_aa: CAWSVTGKKGYTF

cdr3_length: 14
j_call: TRBJ2-2
v_call: TRBV7-8
cdr3_aa: CASRTRDTTGELFF

cdr3_length: 16
j_call: TRBJ2-2
v_call: TRBV29-1
cdr3_aa: CSVEDGGQGVSGELFF

cdr3_length: 14
j_call: TRBJ1-6
v_call: TRBV2
cdr3_aa: CASNRGPNNSPLHF

cdr3_length: 14
j_call: TRBJ2-5
v_call: TRBV4-3
cdr3_aa: CASRKLAGAETQYF

cdr3_length: 15
j_call: TRBJ2-1
v_call: TRBV28
cdr3_aa: CASSLYERSGGEQFF

cdr3_length: 15
j_call: TRBJ2-7
v_call: TRBV20-1
cdr3_aa: CSARATGAASYEQYF

cdr3_length: 13
j_call: TRBJ1-1
v_call: TRBV27
cdr3_aa: CASRLGGGTEAFF

cdr3_length: 17
j_call: TRBJ1-2
v_call: TRBV28
cdr3_aa: CASSSHAGGQGAYGYTF

cdr3_length: 15
j_call: TRBJ1-4
v_call: TRBV15
cdr3_aa: CATSRSDRDREKLFF

cdr3_length: 16
j_call: TRBJ1-1
v_call: TRBV15
cdr3_aa: CATSRDGTGMNTEAFF

cdr3_length: 13
j_call: TRBJ2-2
v_call: TRBV7-2
cdr3_aa: CASMRVATGELFF

cdr3_length: 13
j_call: TRBJ2-7
v_call: TRBV28
cdr3_aa: CASRSYRLDEQYF

cdr3_length: 15
j_call: TRBJ2-3
v_call: TRBV7-3
cdr3_aa: CASSLSSASTDTQYF

cdr3_length: 11
j_call: TRBJ2-1
v_call: TRBV29-1
cdr3_aa: CSFPAGAEQFF

cdr3_length: 15
j_call: TRBJ2-3
v_call: TRBV7-8
cdr3_aa: CASSIRLGITDTQYF

cdr3_length: 15
j_call: TRBJ2-3
v_call: TRBV24-1
cdr3_aa: CATSLAGFSTDTQYF

cdr3_length: 14
j_call: TRBJ1-5
v_call: TRBV29-1
cdr3_aa: CSAVGTGGNQPQHF

cdr3_length: 14
j_call: TRBJ2-5
v_call: TRBV12-3/TRBV12-4
cdr3_aa: CASNLGEGSKTQYF

cdr3_length: 16
j_call: TRBJ1-2
v_call: TRBV20-1
cdr3_aa: CSAQLPGQAPLGGYTF

cdr3_length: 14
j_call: TRBJ2-1
v_call: TRBV20-1
cdr3_aa: CSARTEQTLSEQFF

cdr3_length: 12
j_call: TRBJ1-5
v_call: TRBV20-1
cdr3_aa: CSAEGSNQPQHF

cdr3_length: 12
j_call: TRBJ2-7
v_call: TRBV7-9
cdr3_aa: CASSLLNYEQYF

cdr3_length: 14
j_call: TRBJ2-1
v_call: TRBV11-1
cdr3_aa: CASSKAGEVNEQFF

cdr3_length: 13
j_call: TRBJ2-7
v_call: TRBV7-9
cdr3_aa: CASSLDLDYEQYF

cdr3_length: 17
j_call: TRBJ1-4
v_call: TRBV3-1
cdr3_aa: CASSQRDRAATNEKLFF

cdr3_length: 15
j_call: TRBJ2-5
v_call: TRBV28
cdr3_aa: CASSSPLGRQETQYF

cdr3_length: 17
j_call: TRBJ2-1
v_call: TRBV19
cdr3_aa: CATEGQTFVGAYNEQFF

cdr3_length: 14
j_call: TRBJ2-1
v_call: TRBV20-1
cdr3_aa: CSARVGSLINEQFF

cdr3_length: 15
j_call: TRBJ2-7
v_call: TRBV7-9
cdr3_aa: CASSPLTATSYEQYF

cdr3_length: 19
j_call: TRBJ2-2
v_call: TRBV30
cdr3_aa: CAWSTSGRSSRKGTGELFF

cdr3_length: 15
j_call: TRBJ2-7
v_call: TRBV11-2
cdr3_aa: CASSFRHVLSRPQYF

cdr3_length: 16
j_call: TRBJ1-1
v_call: TRBV24-1
cdr3_aa: CATSDVKRGKNTEAFF

cdr3_length: 17
j_call: TRBJ1-2
v_call: TRBV7-8
cdr3_aa: CASSPFGPGAGVYGYTF

cdr3_length: 17
j_call: TRBJ2-1
v_call: TRBV7-9
cdr3_aa: CASSLGGGDLTYNEQFF

cdr3_length: 14
j_call: TRBJ1-1
v_call: TRBV5-1
cdr3_aa: CASSFSTGNTEAFF

cdr3_length: 14
j_call: TRBJ2-3
v_call: TRBV6-1
cdr3_aa: CASAEWEGTDTQYF

cdr3_length: 19
j_call: TRBJ1-1
v_call: TRBV19
cdr3_aa: CASSTWAERQKVMNTEAFF

cdr3_length: 12
j_call: TRBJ2-1
v_call: TRBV19
cdr3_aa: CASSFQGEPKFF

cdr3_length: 15
j_call: TRBJ2-1
v_call: TRBV7-2
cdr3_aa: CTSSWGLANRHEQFF

cdr3_length: 13
j_call: TRBJ1-5
v_call: TRBV7-2
cdr3_aa: CASSPGAEGSQHF

cdr3_length: 13
j_call: TRBJ1-2
v_call: TRBV27
cdr3_aa: CASSFGRYYGYTF

cdr3_length: 10
j_call: TRBJ1-1
v_call: TRBV20-1
cdr3_aa: CSARETEAFF

cdr3_length: 12
j_call: TRBJ1-6
v_call: TRBV24-1
cdr3_aa: CATSGPNSPLHF

cdr3_length: 15
j_call: TRBJ2-3
v_call: TRBV7-2
cdr3_aa: CASSFGGTSTDTQYF

cdr3_length: 14
j_call: TRBJ2-1
v_call: TRBV11-2
cdr3_aa: CASSLGQGGHEQFF

cdr3_length: 15
j_call: TRBJ2-2
v_call: TRBV7-2
cdr3_aa: CASSAGPYLAGELFF

cdr3_length: 16
j_call: TRBJ2-5
v_call: TRBV12-3/TRBV12-4
cdr3_aa: CASSLGDRINQETQYF